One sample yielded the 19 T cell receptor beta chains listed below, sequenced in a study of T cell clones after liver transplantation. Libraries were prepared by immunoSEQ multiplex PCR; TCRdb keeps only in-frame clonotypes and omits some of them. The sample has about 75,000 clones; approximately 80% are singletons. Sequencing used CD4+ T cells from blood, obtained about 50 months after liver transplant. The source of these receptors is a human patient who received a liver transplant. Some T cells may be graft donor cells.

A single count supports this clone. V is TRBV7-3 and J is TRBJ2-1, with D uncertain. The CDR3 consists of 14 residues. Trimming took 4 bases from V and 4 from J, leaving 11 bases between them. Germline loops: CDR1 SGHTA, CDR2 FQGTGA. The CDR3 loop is CASSSDPYYNEQFF. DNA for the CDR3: TGTGCCAGCAGCTCCGACCCTTATTACAATGAGCAGTTCTTC. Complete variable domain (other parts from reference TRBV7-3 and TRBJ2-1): GAGVSQTPSNKVTEKGKYVELRCDPISGHTALYWYRQSLGQGPEFLIYFQGTGAADDSGLPNDRFFAVRPEGSVSTLKIQRTERGDSAVYLCASSSDPYYNEQFFGPGTRLTVL.

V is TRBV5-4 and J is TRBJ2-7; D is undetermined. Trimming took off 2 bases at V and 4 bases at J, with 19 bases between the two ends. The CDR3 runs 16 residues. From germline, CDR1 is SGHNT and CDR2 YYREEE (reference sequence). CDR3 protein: CASSFSTSGIFYEQYF. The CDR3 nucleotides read TGTGCCAGCAGCTTTTCGACATCCGGAATTTTTTACGAGCAGTACTTC.

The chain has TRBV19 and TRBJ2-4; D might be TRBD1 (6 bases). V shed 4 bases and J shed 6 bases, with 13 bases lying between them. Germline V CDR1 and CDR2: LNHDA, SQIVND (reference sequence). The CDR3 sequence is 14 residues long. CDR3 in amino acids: CASSTTGLGNIQYF. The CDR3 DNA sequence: TGTGCCAGTAGTACAACAGGGTTAGGAAACATTCAGTACTTC.

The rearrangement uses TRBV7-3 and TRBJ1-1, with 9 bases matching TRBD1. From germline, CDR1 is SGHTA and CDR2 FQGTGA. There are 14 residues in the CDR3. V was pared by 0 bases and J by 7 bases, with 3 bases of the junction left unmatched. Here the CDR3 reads CASSLTPGQGEAFF. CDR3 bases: TGTGCCAGCAGCTTAACCCCGGGACAGGGTGAAGCTTTCTTT.

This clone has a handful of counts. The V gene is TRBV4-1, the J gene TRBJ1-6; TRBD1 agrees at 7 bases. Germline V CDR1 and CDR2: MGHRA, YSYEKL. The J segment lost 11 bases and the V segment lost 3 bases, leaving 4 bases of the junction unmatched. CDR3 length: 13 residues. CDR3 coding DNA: TGCGCCAGCAGCCACGGACAGGTTCCACCCCTCCACTTT. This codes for CASSHGQVPPLHF.

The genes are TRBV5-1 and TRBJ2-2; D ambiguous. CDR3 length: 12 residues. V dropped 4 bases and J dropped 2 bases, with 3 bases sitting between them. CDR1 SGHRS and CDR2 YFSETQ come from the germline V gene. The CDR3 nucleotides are TGCGCCAGCAGCAGAAACACCGGGGAGCTGTTTTTT. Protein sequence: CASSRNTGELFF.

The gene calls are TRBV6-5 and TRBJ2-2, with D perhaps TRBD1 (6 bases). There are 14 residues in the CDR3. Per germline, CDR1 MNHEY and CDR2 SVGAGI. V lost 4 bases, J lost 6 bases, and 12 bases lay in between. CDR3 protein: CASSFNRAAGELFF. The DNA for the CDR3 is TGTGCCAGCAGTTTTAACAGGGCAGCCGGGGAGCTGTTTTTT.

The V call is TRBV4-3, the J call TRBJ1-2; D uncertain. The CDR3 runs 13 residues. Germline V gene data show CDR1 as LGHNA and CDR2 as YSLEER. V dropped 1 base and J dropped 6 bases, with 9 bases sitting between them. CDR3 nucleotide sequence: TGCGCCAGCAGCCAAGGGCCCGGCGATGGCTACACCTTC. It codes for CASSQGPGDGYTF.

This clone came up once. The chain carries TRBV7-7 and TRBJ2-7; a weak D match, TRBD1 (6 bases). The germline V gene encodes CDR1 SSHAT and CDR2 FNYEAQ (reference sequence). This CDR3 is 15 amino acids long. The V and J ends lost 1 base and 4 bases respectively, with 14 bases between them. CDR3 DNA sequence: TGTGCCAGCAGCTTAGGACCGGGACAAGTTTACGAGCAGTACTTC. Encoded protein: CASSLGPGQVYEQYF.

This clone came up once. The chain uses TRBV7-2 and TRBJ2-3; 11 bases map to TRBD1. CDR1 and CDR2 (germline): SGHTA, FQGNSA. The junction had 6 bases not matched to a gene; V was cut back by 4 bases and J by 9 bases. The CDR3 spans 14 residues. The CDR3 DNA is TGTGCCAGCAGCTCTAGGGGACAGGGGGGAACGCAGTATTTT. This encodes CASSSRGQGGTQYF.

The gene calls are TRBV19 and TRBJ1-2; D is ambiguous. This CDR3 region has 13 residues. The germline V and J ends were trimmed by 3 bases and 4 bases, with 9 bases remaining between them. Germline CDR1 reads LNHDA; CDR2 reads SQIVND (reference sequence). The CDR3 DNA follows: TGTGCCAGTAGTATGATTTCGTCCTATGGCTACACCTTC. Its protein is CASSMISSYGYTF.

The CDR3 reads CASSLVGLAGGVTQYF. As DNA, the CDR3 is TGTGCCAGCAGCTTAGTCGGGCTAGCGGGAGGGGTTACGCAGTATTTT. V is TRBV7-2 and J is TRBJ2-3; TRBD2 matches at 12 bases. Germline values: CDR1 SGHTA, CDR2 FQGNSA. This CDR3 comprises 16 residues. Unmatched junction bases numbered 7, after V lost 1 base and J lost 8 bases.

The CDR3: CASSPTLAGGPIEQFF. CDR3 in DNA: TGTGCCAGCTCACCAACACTAGCGGGGGGCCCAATTGAGCAGTTCTTC. The J gene is TRBJ2-1, the V gene TRBV18, with TRBD2 matching 12 bases. The CDR3 is 16 amino acids. Germline CDR1 KGHSH, CDR2 LQKENI. The V segment lost 2 bases and the J segment 9 bases; nucleotides outside the gene matches: 8.

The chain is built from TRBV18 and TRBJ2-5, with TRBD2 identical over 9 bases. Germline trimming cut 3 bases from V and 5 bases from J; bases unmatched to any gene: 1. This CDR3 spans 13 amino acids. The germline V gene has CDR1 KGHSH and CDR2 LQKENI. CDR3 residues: CASSPGLAETQYF. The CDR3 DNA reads TGTGCCAGCTCACCGGGACTAGCTGAGACCCAGTACTTC.

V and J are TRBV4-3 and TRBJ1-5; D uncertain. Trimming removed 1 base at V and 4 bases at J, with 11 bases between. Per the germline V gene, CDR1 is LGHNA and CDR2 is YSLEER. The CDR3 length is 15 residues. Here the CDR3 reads CASSQVAAGNQPQHF. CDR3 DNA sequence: TGCGCCAGCAGCCAAGTTGCGGCAGGTAATCAGCCCCAGCATTTT.

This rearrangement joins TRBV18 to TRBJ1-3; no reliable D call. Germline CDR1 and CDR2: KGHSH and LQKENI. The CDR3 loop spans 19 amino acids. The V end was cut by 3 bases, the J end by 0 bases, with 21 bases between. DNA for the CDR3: TGTGCCAGCTCACCTGCCCGGGCCACGATACAAAGCTCTGGAAACACCATATATTTT. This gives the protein CASSPARATIQSSGNTIYF.

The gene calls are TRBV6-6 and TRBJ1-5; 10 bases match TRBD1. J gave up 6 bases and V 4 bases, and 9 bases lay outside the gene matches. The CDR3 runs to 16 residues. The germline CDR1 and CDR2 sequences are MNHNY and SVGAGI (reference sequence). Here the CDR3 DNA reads TGTGCCAGCAGTTCCCCCCGGGACAGGGGTTCTCAGCCCCAGCATTTT. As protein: CASSSPRDRGSQPQHF.

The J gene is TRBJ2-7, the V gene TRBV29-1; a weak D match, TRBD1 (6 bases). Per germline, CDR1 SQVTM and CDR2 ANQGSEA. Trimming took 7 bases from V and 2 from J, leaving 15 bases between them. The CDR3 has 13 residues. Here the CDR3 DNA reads TGCAGCGCTGCTAGGGACACCCCCTACGAGCAGTACTTC. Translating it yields CSAARDTPYEQYF.

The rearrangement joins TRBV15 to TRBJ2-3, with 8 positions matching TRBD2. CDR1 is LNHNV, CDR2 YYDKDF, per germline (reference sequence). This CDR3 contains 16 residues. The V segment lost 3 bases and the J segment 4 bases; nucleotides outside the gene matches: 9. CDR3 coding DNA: TGTGCCACCAGCAGCAGCCTCGGGGGGGCAGCAGATACGCAGTATTTT. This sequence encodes CATSSSLGGAADTQYF.